The source of this T cell receptor (beta chain) is a study of T cell repertoires in cytomegalovirus infection. Across the whole study: Carrying CMV and the relevant HLA type showed in public TCR beta signatures.

The V and J ends lost 3 bases and 8 bases respectively, with 11 bases between them. CDR1 and CDR2 (germline): MNHEY, SMNVEV (reference sequence). This CDR3 comprises 13 residues. Concerning this clonotype itself: No antigen is known for it.

A single record per CDR3 protein comes from TCRdb applying MiXCR to the reads. The table has about a million distinct CDR3 sequences, roughly 30% seen once; the top ten hold roughly 13%. The chain joins TRBV27 to TRBJ1-5; perhaps TRBD1 as D (5 bases). The receptor comes from a human donor in good health (CMV status not recorded). Some clones in this sample may be carry-over from other donors' samples. The sample here was cultured CD8+ T cells from PBMCs, taken from culture after CMV antigen stimulation. CDR3 in amino acids: CASSFQGVEPQHF. The CDR3 DNA sequence: TGTGCCAGCAGTTTTCAAGGGGTAGAGCCCCAGCATTTT.